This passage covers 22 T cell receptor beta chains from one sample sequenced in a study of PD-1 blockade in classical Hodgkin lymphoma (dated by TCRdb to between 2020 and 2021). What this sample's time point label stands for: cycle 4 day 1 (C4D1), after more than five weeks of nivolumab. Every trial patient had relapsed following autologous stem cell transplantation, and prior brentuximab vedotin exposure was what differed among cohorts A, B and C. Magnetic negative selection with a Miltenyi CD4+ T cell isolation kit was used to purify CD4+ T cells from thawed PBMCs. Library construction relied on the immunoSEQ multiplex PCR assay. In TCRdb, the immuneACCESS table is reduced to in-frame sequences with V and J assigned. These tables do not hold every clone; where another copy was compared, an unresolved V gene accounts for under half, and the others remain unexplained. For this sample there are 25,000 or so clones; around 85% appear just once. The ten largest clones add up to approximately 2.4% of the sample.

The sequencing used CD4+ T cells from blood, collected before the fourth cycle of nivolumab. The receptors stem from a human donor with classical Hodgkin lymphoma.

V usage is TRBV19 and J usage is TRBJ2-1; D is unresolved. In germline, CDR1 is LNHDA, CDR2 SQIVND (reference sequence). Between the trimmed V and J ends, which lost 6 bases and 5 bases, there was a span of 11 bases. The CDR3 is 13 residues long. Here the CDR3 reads CASRVQGNNEQFF. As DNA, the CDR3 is TGTGCCAGTAGAGTACAAGGAAACAATGAGCAGTTCTTC.

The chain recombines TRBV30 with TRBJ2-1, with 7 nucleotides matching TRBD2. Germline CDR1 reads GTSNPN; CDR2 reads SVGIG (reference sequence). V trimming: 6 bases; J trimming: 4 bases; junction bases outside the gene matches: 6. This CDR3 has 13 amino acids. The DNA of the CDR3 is TGTGCCTGCCGGGGACTATTTTACAATGAGCAGTTCTTC. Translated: CACRGLFYNEQFF.

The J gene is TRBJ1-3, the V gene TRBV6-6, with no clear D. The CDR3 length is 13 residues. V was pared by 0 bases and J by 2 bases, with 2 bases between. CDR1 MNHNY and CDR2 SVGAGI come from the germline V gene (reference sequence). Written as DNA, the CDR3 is TGTGCCAGCAGTTACTCTGCTGGAAACACCATATATTTT. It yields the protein CASSYSAGNTIYF.

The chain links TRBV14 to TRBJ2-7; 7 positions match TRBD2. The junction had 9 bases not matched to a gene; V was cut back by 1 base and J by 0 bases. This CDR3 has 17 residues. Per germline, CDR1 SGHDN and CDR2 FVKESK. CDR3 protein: CASSQGWLRESSYEQYF. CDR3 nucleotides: TGTGCCAGCAGCCAAGGATGGTTGCGGGAGAGCTCCTACGAGCAGTACTTC.

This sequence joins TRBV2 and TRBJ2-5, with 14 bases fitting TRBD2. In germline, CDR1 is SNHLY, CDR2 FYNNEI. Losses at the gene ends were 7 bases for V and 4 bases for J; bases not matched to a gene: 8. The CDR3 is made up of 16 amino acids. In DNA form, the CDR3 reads TGTGCCAGCAACCTAGGACTAGCGGGAGGAGTAGAGACCCAGTACTTC. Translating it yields CASNLGLAGGVETQYF.

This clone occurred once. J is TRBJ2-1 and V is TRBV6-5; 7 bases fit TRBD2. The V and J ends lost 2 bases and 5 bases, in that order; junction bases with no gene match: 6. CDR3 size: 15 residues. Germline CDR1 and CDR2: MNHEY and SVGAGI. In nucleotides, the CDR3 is TGTGCCAGCAGTTACGAAGGACTAGGCCACAATGAGCAGTTCTTC. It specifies CASSYEGLGHNEQFF.

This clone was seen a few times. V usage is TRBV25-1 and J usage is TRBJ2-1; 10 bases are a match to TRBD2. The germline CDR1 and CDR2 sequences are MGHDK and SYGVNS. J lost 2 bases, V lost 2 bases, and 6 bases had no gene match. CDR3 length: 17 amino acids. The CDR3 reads CASSEILAGPPYNEQFF. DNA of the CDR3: TGTGCCAGCAGTGAAATACTAGCGGGGCCCCCCTACAATGAGCAGTTCTTC.

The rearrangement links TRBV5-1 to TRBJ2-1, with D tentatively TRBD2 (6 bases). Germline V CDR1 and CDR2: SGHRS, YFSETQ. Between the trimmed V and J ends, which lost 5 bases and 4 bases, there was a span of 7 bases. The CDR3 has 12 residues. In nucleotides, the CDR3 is TGCGCCAGCAGTAGCGGTTACAATGAGCAGTTCTTC. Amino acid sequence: CASSSGYNEQFF. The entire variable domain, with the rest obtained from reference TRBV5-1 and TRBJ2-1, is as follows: KAGVTQTPRYLIKTRGQQVTLSCSPISGHRSVSWYQQTPGQGLQFLFEYFSETQRNKGNFPGRFSGRQFSNSRSEMNVSTLELGDSALYLCASSSGYNEQFFGPGTRLTVL.

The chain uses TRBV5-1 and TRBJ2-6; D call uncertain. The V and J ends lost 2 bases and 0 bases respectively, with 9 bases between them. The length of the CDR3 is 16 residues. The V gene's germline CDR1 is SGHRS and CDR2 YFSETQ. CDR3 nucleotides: TGCGCCAGCAGCTTACCAGAAATCTCTGGGGCCAACGTCCTGACTTTC. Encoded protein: CASSLPEISGANVLTF. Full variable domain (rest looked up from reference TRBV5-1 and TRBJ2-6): KAGVTQTPRYLIKTRGQQVTLSCSPISGHRSVSWYQQTPGQGLQFLFEYFSETQRNKGNFPGRFSGRQFSNSRSEMNVSTLELGDSALYLCASSLPEISGANVLTFGAGSRLTVL.

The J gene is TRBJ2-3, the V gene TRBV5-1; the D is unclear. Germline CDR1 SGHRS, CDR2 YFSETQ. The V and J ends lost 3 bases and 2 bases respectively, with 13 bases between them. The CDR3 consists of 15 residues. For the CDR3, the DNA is TGCGCCAGCAGCTCCGACTCGGTCCTCACAGATACGCAGTATTTT. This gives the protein CASSSDSVLTDTQYF.

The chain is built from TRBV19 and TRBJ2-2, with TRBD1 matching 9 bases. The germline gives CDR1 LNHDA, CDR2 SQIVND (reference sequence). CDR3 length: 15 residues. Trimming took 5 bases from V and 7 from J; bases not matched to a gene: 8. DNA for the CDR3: TGTGCCAGTAGTCTGCAACAGGGGGCGGTCGGGGAGCTGTTTTTT. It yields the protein CASSLQQGAVGELFF.

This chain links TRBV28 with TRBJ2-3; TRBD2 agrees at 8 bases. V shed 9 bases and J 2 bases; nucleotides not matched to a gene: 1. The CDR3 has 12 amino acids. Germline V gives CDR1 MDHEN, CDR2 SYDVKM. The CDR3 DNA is TGTGCCAGTAGCGGGAACACAGATACGCAGTATTTT. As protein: CASSGNTDTQYF.

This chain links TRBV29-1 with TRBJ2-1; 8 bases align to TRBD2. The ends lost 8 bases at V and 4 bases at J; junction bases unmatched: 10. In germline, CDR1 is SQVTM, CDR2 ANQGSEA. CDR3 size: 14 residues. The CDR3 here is CSSPGTRGYNEQFF. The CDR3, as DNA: TGCAGCTCCCCCGGGACTAGGGGGTACAATGAGCAGTTCTTC.

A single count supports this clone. The CDR3 sequence is CASSLDNSGNTIYF. As DNA, the CDR3 is TGTGCCAGCAGTTTAGACAACTCTGGAAACACCATATATTTT. The chain recombines TRBV28 with TRBJ1-3; D is ambiguous. Germline CDR1 and CDR2: MDHEN and SYDVKM. The CDR3 covers 14 residues. The V end lost 2 bases, the J end lost 0 bases, and 5 bases lay between the germline ends. Full variable domain (remainder filled in from reference TRBV28 and TRBJ1-3): DVKVTQSSRYLVKRTGEKVFLECVQDMDHENMFWYRQDPGLGLRLIYFSYDVKMKEKGDIPEGYSVSREKKERFSLILESASTNQTSMYLCASSLDNSGNTIYFGEGSWLTVV.

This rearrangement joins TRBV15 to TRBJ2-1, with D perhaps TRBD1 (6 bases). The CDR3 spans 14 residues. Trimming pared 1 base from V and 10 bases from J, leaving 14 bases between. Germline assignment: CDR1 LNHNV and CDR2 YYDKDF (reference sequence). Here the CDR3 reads CATSRGSGESEQFF. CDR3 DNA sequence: TGTGCCACCAGCAGAGGTTCAGGGGAATCAGAGCAGTTCTTC.

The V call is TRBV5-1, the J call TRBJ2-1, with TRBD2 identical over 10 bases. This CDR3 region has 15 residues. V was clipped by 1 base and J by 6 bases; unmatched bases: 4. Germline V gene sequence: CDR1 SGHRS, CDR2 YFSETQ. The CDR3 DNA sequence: TGCGCCAGCAGCTTGCCTAGCGGGAGCCCCAATGAGCAGTTCTTC. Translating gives CASSLPSGSPNEQFF.

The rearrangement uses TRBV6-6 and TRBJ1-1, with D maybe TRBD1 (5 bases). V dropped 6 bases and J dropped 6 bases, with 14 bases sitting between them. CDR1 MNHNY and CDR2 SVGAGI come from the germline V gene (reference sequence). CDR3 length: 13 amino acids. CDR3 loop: CASSLTGDAEAFF. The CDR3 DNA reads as TGTGCCAGCAGCCTTACTGGGGACGCTGAAGCTTTCTTT.

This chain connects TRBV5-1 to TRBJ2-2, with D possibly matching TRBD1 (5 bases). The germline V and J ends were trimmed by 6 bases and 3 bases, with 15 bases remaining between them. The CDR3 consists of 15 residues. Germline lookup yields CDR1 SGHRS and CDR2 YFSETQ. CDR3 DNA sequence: TGCGCCAGCACAAGGCAGGGAAGCGACACCGGGGAGCTGTTTTTT. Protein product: CASTRQGSDTGELFF.

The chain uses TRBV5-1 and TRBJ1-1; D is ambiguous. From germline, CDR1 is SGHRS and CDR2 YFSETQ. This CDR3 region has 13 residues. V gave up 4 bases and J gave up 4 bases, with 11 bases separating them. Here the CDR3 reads CASSAELSTEAFF. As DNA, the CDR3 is TGCGCCAGCAGCGCAGAACTGAGCACTGAAGCTTTCTTT.

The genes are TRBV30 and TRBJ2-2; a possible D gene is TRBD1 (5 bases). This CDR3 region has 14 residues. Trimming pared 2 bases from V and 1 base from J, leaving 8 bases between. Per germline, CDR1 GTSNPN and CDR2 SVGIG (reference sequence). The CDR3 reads CAWSRGRNTGELFF. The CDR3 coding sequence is TGTGCCTGGAGTAGGGGCAGGAACACCGGGGAGCTGTTTTTT.

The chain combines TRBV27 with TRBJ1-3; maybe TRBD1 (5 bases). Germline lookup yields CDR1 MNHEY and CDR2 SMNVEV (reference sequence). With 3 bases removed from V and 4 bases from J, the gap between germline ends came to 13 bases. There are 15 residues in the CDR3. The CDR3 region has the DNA TGTGCCAGCAGTTTGGCCGGGGGTCTGGGAAACACCATATATTTT. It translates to CASSLAGGLGNTIYF.

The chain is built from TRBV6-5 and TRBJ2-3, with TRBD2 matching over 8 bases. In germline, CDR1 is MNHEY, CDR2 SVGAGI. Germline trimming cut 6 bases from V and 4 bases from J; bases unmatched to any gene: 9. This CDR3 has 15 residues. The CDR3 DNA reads TGTGCCAGCAGAAGGCAAGCGGGAGCCGCAGATACGCAGTATTTT. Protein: CASRRQAGAADTQYF.